This TCR beta chain was recovered during a study of blood T cell repertoires in COVID-19. Source study methods: Using reference gene primer amplification, nucleated cell counts were estimated. Assay: immunoSEQ multiplex PCR; the TCRdb copy retains only in-frame clones and omits some. The V and J calls and the clone size are those of that table, but D and trimming were determined from the DNA. This table has under 110,000 clones, about 64% appearing once. The sequence came from a human donor with acute or convalescent COVID-19. The donor label of this sample is uncertain. Sequencing was done on a sample of peripheral blood.

This chain's CDR3 is CASNGPGGDTIYF. CDR3 DNA sequence: TGTGCCAGCAACGGACCGGGGGGCGACACCATATATTTT. This chain links TRBV2 with TRBJ1-3, with D possibly being TRBD1 (6 bases). Germline CDR1 and CDR2: SNHLY and FYNNEI. The CDR3 runs 13 residues. Trimming removed 7 bases at V and 8 bases at J, with 15 bases between. The variable domain in full, with the rest retrieved from reference TRBV2 and TRBJ1-3, is EPEVTQTPSHQVTQMGQEVILRCVPISNHLYFYWYRQILGQKVEFLVSFYNNEISEKSEIFDDQFSVERPDGSNFTLKIRSTKLEDSAMYFCASNGPGGDTIYFGEGSWLTVV.